This T cell receptor beta chain comes out of a study of T cells in Graves' hyperthyroidism and ophthalmopathy. The overall study: Peripheral blood collection took place at initial diagnosis, before any treatment. Whole-study findings and limits: Blood also carried most thyroid clonotypes expanded above 0.001.

The CDR3 is 18 residues long. Germline V lookup: CDR1 SGHVS, CDR2 FQNEAQ. V trimming: 1 base; J trimming: 3 bases; junction bases outside the gene matches: 11. This clonotype was recorded at least ten times. What it binds is unknown. The source material, RNA transcripts, was used to amplify TCR beta CDR3 regions. The TCR CDR3 first-round RT-PCR relied on the HTBI primer set. TCRdb redid the calling of the multiplex PCR reads with MiXCR, one entry per CDR3 protein. The sample includes roughly 290,000 distinct CDR3 sequences, around 13% seen only once; the top ten take 6.5% to 10%. The sample comprised blood. The rearrangement links TRBV7-8 to TRBJ1-5, with TRBD1 matching over 8 bases. This TCR derives from a woman between 35 and 50 years old with Graves' hyperthyroidism. Here the CDR3 DNA reads TGTGCCAGCAGCTTAGTGACTACAGGGGGGGGGCACAATCAGCCCCAGCATTTT. Encoded protein: CASSLVTTGGGHNQPQHF.